Below are 28 T cell receptor beta chains sequenced from a single sample in a study of blood T cell repertoires in COVID-19. Using immunoSEQ multiplex PCR, the repertoire was profiled, and TCRdb retains in-frame clones only, with some absent. The repertoire holds tens of thousands of clones, around nine tenths seen once, with 8% to 9% in the top ten. The sequenced material came from peripheral blood. All receptors come from a woman aged 70-85 years with active COVID-19.

The rearrangement uses TRBV9 and TRBJ2-5; 7 nucleotides agree with TRBD1. V shed 0 bases and J 6 bases; nucleotides not matched to a gene: 8. This CDR3 has 15 residues. Germline V lookup: CDR1 SGDLS, CDR2 YYNGEE. The CDR3 bases are TGTGCCAGCAGCGTAGGAGGGCAGGGGGTAAAGACCCAGTACTTC. Its translation is CASSVGGQGVKTQYF. The complete variable domain, with remaining parts taken from reference TRBV9 and TRBJ2-5, reads DSGVTQTPKHLITATGQRVTLRCSPRSGDLSVYWYQQSLDQGLQFLIQYYNGEERAKGNILERFSAQQFPDLHSELNLSSLELGDSALYFCASSVGGQGVKTQYFGPGTRLLVL.

As concerns this clone: The germline gene is not matched at one end of the junction; a read error may be the cause. The V and J genes are TRBV7-7 and TRBJ2-3, with 12 nucleotides matching TRBD2. Germline V gene sequence: CDR1 SSHAT, CDR2 FNYEAQ (reference sequence). The length of the CDR3 is 16 residues. CDR3 sequence (DNA): TGTGCTAGCAGCTTAGGAGGACTAGCGGGACTTGTCACGCAGTATTTT. Its protein is CASSLGGLAGLVTQYF.

This chain connects TRBV9 to TRBJ2-2, with D possibly being TRBD2 (6 bases). Trimming stripped 0 bases from V and 8 bases from J, with 17 bases between. The CDR3 contains 16 residues. Per the germline V gene, CDR1 is SGDLS and CDR2 is YYNGEE. CDR3 bases: TGTGCCAGCAGCGTAGCGGGGGACTTCATGAAGGGGGAGCTGTTTTTT. Residues: CASSVAGDFMKGELFF.

This chain joins TRBV19 and TRBJ2-7, with D perhaps TRBD1 (6 bases). This CDR3 comprises 14 residues. Germline CDR1 LNHDA, CDR2 SQIVND (reference sequence). V lost 5 bases, J lost 4 bases, and 15 bases lay in between. CDR3 bases: TGTGCCAGTAGTGAACGGCGACAGGCATACGAGCAGTACTTC. The encoded protein is CASSERRQAYEQYF.

The chain links TRBV10-2 to TRBJ2-3; 8 bases are a match to TRBD2. This CDR3 has 15 residues. Germline lookup yields CDR1 WSHSY and CDR2 SAAADI. The junction had 4 bases not matched to a gene; V was cut back by 3 bases and J by 2 bases. This CDR3 reads CASSELAENTDTQYF. DNA of the CDR3: TGCGCCAGCAGTGAACTAGCGGAAAACACAGATACGCAGTATTTT.

The chain recombines TRBV2 with TRBJ2-2, with 8 positions matching TRBD2. Germline CDR1 reads SNHLY; CDR2 reads FYNNEI. J gave up 4 bases and V 7 bases, and 5 bases lay outside the gene matches. The CDR3 totals 14 residues. CDR3 nucleotides: TGTGCCAGCATCGGACTAGCCGGCACCGGGGAGCTGTTTTTT. Encoded protein: CASIGLAGTGELFF.

The rearrangement links TRBV28 to TRBJ1-4; 9 positions agree with TRBD1. V lost 5 bases, J lost 1 base, and 11 bases stayed unmatched. CDR3 length equals 18 residues. The germline V gene encodes CDR1 MDHEN and CDR2 SYDVKM. CDR3 region: CASSPGTGPRRTNEKLFF. CDR3 nucleotides: TGTGCCAGCAGTCCCGGGACAGGGCCTAGGAGAACTAATGAAAAACTGTTTTTT.

J is TRBJ2-5 and V is TRBV29-1, with 11 bases matching TRBD2. Trimming removed 0 bases from V and 4 bases from J; junction bases left unmatched: 10. Germline V CDR1 and CDR2: SQVTM, ANQGSEA. This CDR3 is built from 17 residues. In DNA form, the CDR3 reads TGCAGCGTTGAAGATCAAGGACTAGCGGGCCCCCCAGAGACCCAGTACTTC. This gives the protein CSVEDQGLAGPPETQYF.

The rearrangement uses TRBV19 and TRBJ2-4, with D unresolved. The CDR3 has 13 amino acids. V was shortened by 5 bases and J by 1 base, with 6 bases between the two germline ends. Germline CDR1 and CDR2: LNHDA and SQIVND (reference sequence). The CDR3 is CASSDGAKNIQYF. Written as DNA, the CDR3 is TGTGCCAGTAGTGACGGGGCCAAAAACATTCAGTACTTC. The variable domain in full, completed from reference TRBV19 and TRBJ2-4, reads DGGITQSPKYLFRKEGQNVTLSCEQNLNHDAMYWYRQDPGQGLRLIYYSQIVNDFQKGDIAEGYSVSREKKESFPLTVTSAQKNPTAFYLCASSDGAKNIQYFGAGTRLSVL.

V usage is TRBV18 and J usage is TRBJ2-4; possibly TRBD1 for D (6 bases). Germline-derived CDR1 and CDR2 are KGHSH and LQKENI. CDR3 size: 14 residues. Trimming took 3 bases from V and 4 from J, leaving 10 bases between them. The CDR3 DNA reads TGTGCCAGCTCACCGCAGGGGACAAAAAACATTCAGTACTTC. It encodes CASSPQGTKNIQYF.

This chain links TRBV6-5 with TRBJ1-3, with a tentative D call TRBD1 (6 bases). The CDR3 is made up of 15 amino acids. CDR1 MNHEY and CDR2 SVGAGI come from the germline V gene. V was clipped by 7 bases and J by 0 bases, with 13 bases between them. The CDR3 DNA reads TGTGCCAGCACCCTAACAGGGATCTCTGGAAACACCATATATTTT. Its translation is CASTLTGISGNTIYF.

The V and J genes are TRBV6-5 and TRBJ2-3; D may be TRBD2 (5 bases). Trimming left V 2 bases short and J 0 bases short, with 6 bases between. The CDR3 covers 14 residues. Germline CDR1 is MNHEY and CDR2 is SVGAGI. CDR3 residues: CASSYGGSTDTQYF. CDR3 coding DNA: TGTGCCAGCAGTTACGGCGGGAGCACAGATACGCAGTATTTT.

The chain couples TRBV6-6 to TRBJ2-2; a weak D match, TRBD2 (6 bases). Germline values: CDR1 MNHNY, CDR2 SVGAGI (reference sequence). CDR3 size: 16 residues. The V end was cut by 8 bases, the J end by 8 bases, with 24 bases between. CDR3: CASLGFSGLSSGELFF. DNA of the CDR3: TGTGCCAGCCTTGGGTTTTCGGGACTCTCCTCTGGGGAGCTGTTTTTT.

The chain is built from TRBV30 and TRBJ2-5, with 8 bases lining up with TRBD1. Germline V gene lookup returns CDR1 GTSNPN and CDR2 SVGIG (reference sequence). With V trimmed by 4 bases and J by 9 bases, 13 bases remained unmatched. CDR3 length: 14 amino acids. CDR3 in DNA: TGTGCCTGGATCCCGGACAGGGCGTACGGGGCCCAGTACTTC. Translating gives CAWIPDRAYGAQYF.

The J gene is TRBJ1-3, the V gene TRBV30; D uncertain. Germline CDR1 GTSNPN, CDR2 SVGIG (reference sequence). Trimming pared 4 bases from V and 0 bases from J, leaving 7 bases between. CDR3 size: 13 residues. CDR3 residues: CAWTHYSGNTIYF. In DNA form, the CDR3 reads TGTGCCTGGACCCACTACTCTGGAAACACCATATATTTT.

This chain uses TRBV6-5 with TRBJ2-1; a possible D gene is TRBD1 (5 bases). V dropped 0 bases and J dropped 6 bases, with 15 bases sitting between them. The CDR3 is made up of 16 amino acids. Germline V gene data show CDR1 as MNHEY and CDR2 as SVGAGI. CDR3 residues: CASSYSFRVNSNEQFF. The CDR3 DNA reads TGTGCCAGCAGTTACTCGTTCAGGGTAAATAGCAATGAGCAGTTCTTC.

This rearrangement joins TRBV30 to TRBJ2-2; D might be TRBD1 (5 bases). Germline CDR1 reads GTSNPN; CDR2 reads SVGIG (reference sequence). The CDR3 consists of 16 residues. Trimming removed 3 bases at V and 6 bases at J, with 20 bases between. The CDR3 coding sequence is TGTGCCTGGAGATTCAGGGAATTCTATATCCCCGGGGAGCTGTTTTTT. The encoded protein is CAWRFREFYIPGELFF.

The chain recombines TRBV24-1 with TRBJ2-1; 10 bases match TRBD1. J lost 8 bases, V lost 3 bases, and 12 bases had no gene match. Germline V gene sequence: CDR1 KGHDR, CDR2 SFDVKD. The CDR3 is 17 residues long. CDR3 nucleotides: TGTGCCACCAGTGATGGGGCCGGGACAGGGGTTCGGGATGAGCAGTTCTTC. Translation gives CATSDGAGTGVRDEQFF.

This clone was seen a few times. The gene calls are TRBV2 and TRBJ2-7, with a possible D match to TRBD2 (5 bases). The germline V gene encodes CDR1 SNHLY and CDR2 FYNNEI. The CDR3 length is 13 residues. Trimming cost V 3 bases and J 4 bases, with 10 bases left between them. The CDR3 coding sequence is TGTGCCAGCAGTGACGGGGTAGGGTACGAGCAGTACTTC. This sequence encodes CASSDGVGYEQYF.

V gene TRBV2 combines with J gene TRBJ1-5, with 8 bases lining up with TRBD1. V dropped 1 base and J dropped 6; count of bases not matched to a gene: 8. Germline assignment: CDR1 SNHLY and CDR2 FYNNEI. The CDR3 is 16 residues long. The CDR3 DNA reads as TGTGCCAGCAGTGAAGGGGCAGGGGGCTTGGGTCAGCCCCAGCATTTT. It codes for CASSEGAGGLGQPQHF. The variable domain in full, completed from reference TRBV2 and TRBJ1-5, reads EPEVTQTPSHQVTQMGQEVILRCVPISNHLYFYWYRQILGQKVEFLVSFYNNEISEKSEIFDDQFSVERPDGSNFTLKIRSTKLEDSAMYFCASSEGAGGLGQPQHFGDGTRLSIL.

The CDR3 coding sequence is TGTGCCAGCAGCCTGGACAAGGCTGATCAGCCCCAGCATTTT. Its translation: CASSLDKADQPQHF. The chain couples TRBV28 to TRBJ1-5; tentatively, D is TRBD1 (5 bases). This CDR3 has 14 residues. Deletions cut 6 bases from V and 5 bases from J, with 14 bases between. Germline V gene data show CDR1 as MDHEN and CDR2 as SYDVKM.

This chain connects TRBV27 to TRBJ2-7; 9 bases agree with TRBD2. The CDR3 contains 17 residues. V trimming: 4 bases; J trimming: 3 bases; junction bases outside the gene matches: 13. Germline V gene lookup returns CDR1 MNHEY and CDR2 SMNVEV (reference sequence). CDR3 amino acids: CASSWATPSGTRYEQYF. The DNA for the CDR3 is TGTGCCAGCAGTTGGGCCACCCCTAGCGGGACCCGCTACGAGCAGTACTTC.

The rearrangement uses TRBV5-8 and TRBJ1-5; D is unclear. Germline lookup yields CDR1 SGHTS and CDR2 YDEGEE. The CDR3 has 15 residues. Deletions cut 0 bases from V and 3 bases from J, with 10 bases between. The CDR3 protein is CASSLGGTVNQPQHF. The CDR3 DNA sequence: TGTGCCAGCAGCTTGGGCGGTACGGTCAATCAGCCCCAGCATTTT.

The V call is TRBV5-1, the J call TRBJ2-1; TRBD2 might be the D (6 bases). V was shortened by 0 bases and J by 9 bases, with 13 bases between the two germline ends. Germline-derived CDR1 and CDR2 are SGHRS and YFSETQ. CDR3 length: 14 residues. Written as DNA, the CDR3 is TGCGCCAGCAGCTTGGGTGTCGGGAGAACTGAGCAGTTCTTC. Amino acids: CASSLGVGRTEQFF.

The CDR3 nucleotides are TGTGCCAGCAGCCCAAGGGACTACCGGGATACGCAGTATTTT. Amino acids: CASSPRDYRDTQYF. This chain links TRBV5-4 with TRBJ2-3; 7 bases map to TRBD2. From germline, CDR1 is SGHNT and CDR2 YYREEE (reference sequence). The CDR3 covers 14 residues. The trim removed 4 bases at V and 6 bases at J, leaving 8 bases unmatched. Full variable domain (remainder filled in from reference TRBV5-4 and TRBJ2-3): ETGVTQSPTHLIKTRGQQVTLRCSSQSGHNTVSWYQQALGQGPQFIFQYYREEENGRGNFPPRFSGLQFPNYSSELNVNALELDDSALYLCASSPRDYRDTQYFGPGTRLTVL.

This chain links TRBV5-6 with TRBJ1-4; tentatively, D is TRBD1 (5 bases). Germline CDR1 is SGHDT and CDR2 is YYEEEE. The CDR3 is 14 residues long. The V gene lost 4 bases and the J gene lost 7 bases, with 14 bases spanning the gap. CDR3 bases: TGTGCCAGCAGCGTCAGGGTTTTTAGTGAAAAACTGTTTTTT. Translating it yields CASSVRVFSEKLFF.

In nucleotides, the CDR3 is TGTGCCAGCTCCAGGGACCCCGGGACAGGGGGCTACGAGCAGTACTTC. Protein: CASSRDPGTGGYEQYF. The V and J genes are TRBV18 and TRBJ2-7; 11 positions agree with TRBD1. Germline assignment: CDR1 KGHSH and CDR2 LQKENI. There are 16 residues in the CDR3. With V trimmed by 6 bases and J by 3 bases, 10 bases remained unmatched.

The CDR3 DNA reads TGTGCCAGCAGTCTCGGACAGGGGGACACTGAAGCTTTCTTT. Translated, it gives CASSLGQGDTEAFF. This chain connects TRBV28 to TRBJ1-1; TRBD1 matches 10 bases. This CDR3 region has 14 residues. The V gene end was trimmed by 5 bases and the J gene end by 3 bases; junction bases not matched to a gene: 3. Germline V CDR1 and CDR2: MDHEN, SYDVKM.